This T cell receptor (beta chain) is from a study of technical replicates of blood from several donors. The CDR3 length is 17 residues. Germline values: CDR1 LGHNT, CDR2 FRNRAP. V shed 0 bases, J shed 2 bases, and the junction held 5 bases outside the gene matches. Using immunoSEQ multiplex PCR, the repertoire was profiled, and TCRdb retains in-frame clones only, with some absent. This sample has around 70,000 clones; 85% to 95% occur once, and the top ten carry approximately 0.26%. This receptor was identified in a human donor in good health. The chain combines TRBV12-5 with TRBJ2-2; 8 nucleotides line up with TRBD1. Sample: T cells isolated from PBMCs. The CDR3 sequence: CASGLVRTGSNTGELFF. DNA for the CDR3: TGTGCTAGTGGTTTGGTACGGACAGGGAGTAACACCGGGGAGCTGTTTTTT.